The 2 T cell receptor beta chains reported below all come from one sample, sequenced in a study of cytomegalovirus exposure and HLA in healthy donors. It was with 60 Vbeta and 13 Jbeta primers that the PCR ran. Here immunoSEQ multiplex PCR was the method, and the copy in TCRdb shows in-frame clones only, minus some. The sample holds 99,000 or so clones, around three quarters seen once. The sample comprised PBMCs. The source is a male donor in good health and CMV-seropositive.

The chain employs TRBV29-1 and TRBJ1-1, with unresolved D. The CDR3 consists of 12 residues. Germline lookup yields CDR1 SQVTM and CDR2 ANQGSEA. Trimming removed 4 bases at V and 7 bases at J, with 13 bases between. The chain's CDR3 is CSVARRESEAFF. The CDR3 DNA follows: TGCAGCGTTGCAAGGAGGGAGAGTGAAGCTTTCTTT.

The chain couples TRBV7-3 to TRBJ2-5; 9 bases are shared with TRBD1. Germline lookup yields CDR1 SGHTA and CDR2 FQGTGA. J was trimmed by 5 bases and V by 5 bases; bases with no gene match: 12. The CDR3 extends over 16 amino acids. Here the CDR3 reads CASSPNIGQGSETQYF. CDR3 nucleotides: TGTGCCAGCAGCCCTAACATCGGACAGGGGTCCGAGACCCAGTACTTC.